This TCR beta chain was obtained from a study of blood T cell repertoires in COVID-19. On the study more broadly: Both acute and convalescent COVID-19 samples were obtained from the United States, Italy and Spain. In each case, the material was cDNA or gDNA derived from T cells, B-cell-depleted T cells, or PBMCs.

In the original analysis: Estimated nucleated cell counts came from reference gene primer amplification. The table came from immunoSEQ multiplex PCR; TCRdb's copy has only in-frame clones and leaves some out. The V and J calls and the clone size are those of that table, but D and trimming were determined from the DNA. The sample carries roughly 170,000 clones, about 75% recorded once. Trimming stripped 5 bases from V and 5 bases from J, with 13 bases between. CDR3 size: 14 residues. Germline CDR1 is MNHEY and CDR2 is SVGAGI. This receptor was identified in a woman in her 70s with acute or convalescent COVID-19. Sequenced material: peripheral blood. The chain has TRBV6-5 and TRBJ2-1, with D possibly TRBD2 on 5 matching bases. The CDR3 DNA follows: TGTGCCAGCAGTATTATAGAGGGCAACAATGAGCAGTTCTTC. It yields the protein CASSIIEGNNEQFF.